Listed here are 29 T cell receptor beta chains from one sample, sequenced in a study of blood T cell repertoires in COVID-19. The protocol was immunoSEQ multiplex PCR, while the TCRdb copy is restricted to in-frame clones and leaves out a portion. The sample has about 89,000 clones; about 80% are singletons. Sequencing input: peripheral blood. The receptors originated from an elderly woman with acute or convalescent COVID-19.

This rearrangement joins TRBV28 to TRBJ2-1; 7 bases align to TRBD1. CDR1 is MDHEN and CDR2 is SYDVKM in the germline V gene. CDR3 length: 14 amino acids. V lost 3 bases, J lost 6 bases, and 5 bases stayed unmatched. The DNA for the CDR3 is TGTGCCAGCAGTTTTCGGACAGGTAGCAATGAGCAGTTCTTC. It encodes CASSFRTGSNEQFF.

This clone was seen once. The V call is TRBV28, the J call TRBJ1-2, with D tentatively TRBD1 (6 bases). The V end lost 3 bases, the J end lost 8 bases, and 13 bases lay between the germline ends. The CDR3 is 13 amino acids. Looked up from germline, CDR1 is MDHEN and CDR2 is SYDVKM. DNA for the CDR3: TGTGCCAGCAGTTTCTTGGGGGCTGGAGGCTACACCTTC. This codes for CASSFLGAGGYTF.

The rearrangement joins TRBV4-2 to TRBJ1-1; perhaps TRBD1 as D (5 bases). V was clipped by 1 base and J by 6 bases, with 9 bases between them. Germline-derived CDR1 and CDR2 are LGHNA and YNFKEQ. The CDR3 covers 13 residues. The CDR3 coding sequence is TGTGCCAGCAGCCAAGTGTCAGGGCCTGAAGCTTTCTTT. This gives the protein CASSQVSGPEAFF.

This clone has only a few counts. The chain uses TRBV12-3 or TRBV12-4 and TRBJ1-2, with a possible D match to TRBD1 (6 bases). V was pared by 6 bases and J by 8 bases, with 16 bases between. This CDR3 comprises 13 residues. The CDR3 nucleotides are TGTGCCAGCAGCCCTTCTGACAGGAGCGGCTACACCTTC. Its protein product is CASSPSDRSGYTF.

The genes are TRBV6-5 and TRBJ2-3; no clear D gene. This CDR3 region has 12 residues. The germline gives CDR1 MNHEY, CDR2 SVGAGI. V lost 8 bases, J lost 2 bases, and 8 bases lay in between. This chain's CDR3 is CASGRVTDTQYF. In DNA, the CDR3 is TGTGCCAGCGGGCGTGTCACAGATACGCAGTATTTT.

This clone was detected only once. The rearrangement joins TRBV12-3 or TRBV12-4 to TRBJ1-2; 8 bases are shared with TRBD1. The CDR3 runs 12 residues. With V trimmed by 6 bases and J by 6 bases, 3 bases remained unmatched. The CDR3 sequence: CASSTGGNGYTF. The CDR3 region has the DNA TGTGCCAGCAGCACAGGGGGTAATGGCTACACCTTC.

CDR3 coding DNA: TGTGCCAGCAGCCCTTGGACAGGGCGGGTACTCACTGAAGCTTTCTTT. Protein sequence: CASSPWTGRVLTEAFF. J is TRBJ1-1 and V is TRBV14, with 8 bases identical to TRBD1. The trim removed 4 bases at V and 4 bases at J, leaving 11 bases unmatched. This CDR3 is built from 16 residues. Germline loops: CDR1 SGHDN, CDR2 FVKESK.

The chain has TRBV4-2 and TRBJ1-1; the match to TRBD1 covers 7 bases. Unmatched junction bases numbered 2, after V lost 3 bases and J lost 1 base. CDR1 LGHNA and CDR2 YNFKEQ come from the germline V gene. CDR3 length equals 14 residues. The CDR3: CASSHTGANTEAFF. In DNA form, the CDR3 reads TGTGCCAGCAGCCATACAGGGGCGAACACTGAAGCTTTCTTT.

The V call is TRBV19, the J call TRBJ2-2; a possible D gene is TRBD1 (6 bases). Per the germline V gene, CDR1 is LNHDA and CDR2 is SQIVND (reference sequence). The CDR3 runs to 16 residues. The ends were cut back, 3 bases at V and 6 bases at J, with 17 bases in the middle. CDR3 sequence (DNA): TGTGCCAGTAGTATGACGAGGGGGAACCCCCCCGGGGAGCTGTTTTTT. Residues: CASSMTRGNPPGELFF. The entire variable domain, with the rest obtained from reference TRBV19 and TRBJ2-2, is as follows: DGGITQSPKYLFRKEGQNVTLSCEQNLNHDAMYWYRQDPGQGLRLIYYSQIVNDFQKGDIAEGYSVSREKKESFPLTVTSAQKNPTAFYLCASSMTRGNPPGELFFGEGSRLTVL.

This chain joins TRBV29-1 and TRBJ2-3; D is possibly TRBD2 (5 bases). Germline-derived CDR1 and CDR2 are SQVTM and ANQGSEA. The CDR3 runs to 14 residues. Trimming took 1 base from V and 4 from J, leaving 12 bases between them. CDR3 loop: CSVEGTPHADTQYF. The CDR3 DNA reads as TGCAGCGTTGAAGGGACTCCCCACGCAGATACGCAGTATTTT.

J is TRBJ1-4 and V is TRBV7-2, with a tentative D call TRBD1 (5 bases). V was clipped by 2 bases and J by 7 bases, with 14 bases between them. Germline V gene sequence: CDR1 SGHTA, CDR2 FQGNSA. The CDR3 is made up of 15 amino acids. The CDR3: CASSLSGNRVEKLFF. The CDR3 nucleotides read TGTGCCAGCAGCTTATCAGGGAATCGGGTTGAAAAACTGTTTTTT.

The rearrangement joins TRBV2 to TRBJ2-7; the match to TRBD2 covers 7 bases. Germline V gives CDR1 SNHLY, CDR2 FYNNEI. J was trimmed by 1 base and V by 5 bases; bases with no gene match: 8. This CDR3 spans 15 amino acids. In nucleotides, the CDR3 is TGTGCCAGCAGTCAAGTCGGGGGGAAGTCCTACGAGCAGTACTTC. Protein: CASSQVGGKSYEQYF.

This chain uses TRBV3-1 (or the pseudogene TRBV3-2) with TRBJ2-3; TRBD2 matches at 16 bases. V gave up 3 bases and J gave up 5 bases; unmatched junction bases: 8. Germline CDR1 reads LGHDT; CDR2 reads YNNKEL (reference sequence). This CDR3 contains 18 residues. The CDR3 DNA sequence: TGTGCCAGCAGCCACCCGGGGACTAGCGGGAGGGCAGGAGATACGCAGTATTTT. Translation gives CASSHPGTSGRAGDTQYF.

This chain connects TRBV24-1 to TRBJ2-1, with 14 bases aligning to TRBD2. This CDR3 is built from 16 residues. The germline V gene has CDR1 KGHDR and CDR2 SFDVKD. V gave up 2 bases and J gave up 8 bases; unmatched junction bases: 4. For the CDR3, the DNA is TGTGCCACCAGTGATTCGACTAGCGGGAGGGGTCATGAGCAGTTCTTC. Residues: CATSDSTSGRGHEQFF.

The chain uses TRBV29-1 and TRBJ2-7, with 8 bases aligning to TRBD1. The length of the CDR3 is 13 residues. CDR1 is SQVTM, CDR2 ANQGSEA, per germline. V was pared by 4 bases and J by 3 bases, with 5 bases of the junction left unmatched. This chain's CDR3 is CSVAPGGYYEQYF. The CDR3 DNA reads as TGCAGCGTTGCCCCAGGGGGCTACTACGAGCAGTACTTC.

The chain recombines TRBV7-2 with TRBJ1-2, with no clear D. Looked up from germline, CDR1 is SGHTA and CDR2 is FQGNSA. Trimming pared 3 bases from V and 0 bases from J, leaving 17 bases between. The CDR3 consists of 17 residues. The CDR3: CASSFTRTSPANYGYTF. CDR3 nucleotides: TGTGCCAGCAGCTTCACTAGGACGTCCCCCGCTAACTATGGCTACACCTTC.

J is TRBJ2-3 and V is TRBV2; TRBD2 matches 11 bases. Germline assignment: CDR1 SNHLY and CDR2 FYNNEI. Unmatched junction bases numbered 11, after V lost 8 bases and J lost 4 bases. This CDR3 is 16 amino acids long. This CDR3 is CASVPSGGSSADTQYF. The CDR3, as DNA: TGTGCCAGCGTGCCTAGCGGGGGGAGCAGCGCAGATACGCAGTATTTT.

V gene TRBV19 combines with J gene TRBJ1-2; 7 bases are a match to TRBD1. This CDR3 region has 12 residues. V was pared by 5 bases and J by 3 bases, with 0 bases of the junction left unmatched. Germline V CDR1 and CDR2: LNHDA, SQIVND (reference sequence). CDR3 protein: CASSQGDYGYTF. The CDR3 coding sequence is TGTGCCAGTAGTCAGGGGGACTATGGCTACACCTTC.

The gene calls are TRBV19 and TRBJ2-2, with 7 nucleotides matching TRBD1. CDR1 and CDR2 from the germline V gene are LNHDA and SQIVND (reference sequence). CDR3 length: 14 amino acids. The ends lost 9 bases at V and 4 bases at J; junction bases unmatched: 8. The CDR3 nucleotides are TGTGCCAGCAGCACAGGGGTCCGCACCGGGGAGCTGTTTTTT. Translating gives CASSTGVRTGELFF.

This clone showed up just a few times. This sequence joins TRBV14 and TRBJ2-5, with a weak D call TRBD2 (7 bases). This CDR3 is 15 amino acids long. Germline CDR1 and CDR2: SGHDN and FVKESK. Trimming took 2 bases from V and 5 from J, leaving 15 bases between them. CDR3 sequence: CASSQQRGGGETQYF. CDR3 coding DNA: TGTGCCAGCAGCCAACAGAGGGGGGGAGGTGAGACCCAGTACTTC.

The chain recombines TRBV19 with TRBJ2-1, with 7 bases aligning to TRBD2. From germline, CDR1 is LNHDA and CDR2 SQIVND (reference sequence). The CDR3 consists of 15 residues. The J segment lost 3 bases and the V segment lost 6 bases, leaving 8 bases of the junction unmatched. The CDR3 DNA reads as TGTGCCAGTAGGGCTAGCGGAATCCTCTACAATGAGCAGTTCTTC. Residues: CASRASGILYNEQFF.

This clone was detected only once. The chain carries TRBV6-4 and TRBJ1-5, with D possibly matching TRBD1 (5 bases). CDR1 and CDR2 (germline): MRHNA, SNTAGT. Trimming pared 6 bases from V and 3 bases from J, leaving 9 bases between. The CDR3 length is 13 residues. The CDR3 sequence: CASSTGFNQPQHF. The CDR3 coding sequence is TGTGCCAGCAGCACAGGATTCAATCAGCCCCAGCATTTT.

The rearrangement links TRBV3-1 (or the pseudogene TRBV3-2) to TRBJ1-1; a possible D gene is TRBD1 (5 bases). This CDR3 is 15 amino acids long. The germline gives CDR1 LGHDT, CDR2 YNNKEL (reference sequence). The V end lost 1 base, the J end lost 5 bases, and 14 bases lay between the germline ends. The CDR3 sequence: CASSQGVGRVTEAFF. CDR3 sequence (DNA): TGTGCCAGCAGCCAAGGTGTTGGCAGGGTAACTGAAGCTTTCTTT.

The gene calls are TRBV5-8 and TRBJ1-6; D is perhaps TRBD1 (5 bases). Germline lookup yields CDR1 SGHTS and CDR2 YDEGEE. Trimming removed 0 bases at V and 7 bases at J, with 11 bases between. The CDR3 contains 15 residues. The CDR3 DNA sequence: TGTGCCAGCAGCTTGGAGGGTCAGGGAAATTCACCCCTCCACTTT. It specifies CASSLEGQGNSPLHF.

The chain joins TRBV19 to TRBJ2-3; possibly TRBD2 for D (5 bases). The CDR3 has 16 amino acids. V lost 3 bases, J lost 2 bases, and 15 bases lay in between. The germline CDR1 and CDR2 sequences are LNHDA and SQIVND (reference sequence). CDR3 protein: CASSIGVYASTDTQYF. CDR3 in DNA: TGTGCCAGTAGTATCGGGGTCTATGCGTCCACAGATACGCAGTATTTT.

The rearrangement uses TRBV3-1 (or the pseudogene TRBV3-2) and TRBJ2-3; TRBD2 aligns across 9 bases. This CDR3 contains 17 residues. The trim removed 6 bases at V and 3 bases at J, leaving 13 bases unmatched. Germline CDR1 is LGHDT and CDR2 is YNNKEL (reference sequence). CDR3 coding DNA: TGTGCCAGCAGATTCTCTAGCGGGGAAAGGCGGACAGATACGCAGTATTTT. This encodes CASRFSSGERRTDTQYF.

The chain carries TRBV29-1 and TRBJ2-5; TRBD1 aligns across 10 bases. J was trimmed by 9 bases and V by 1 base; bases with no gene match: 5. CDR1 and CDR2 (germline): SQVTM, ANQGSEA. This CDR3 contains 13 residues. CDR3: CSVEGQGAWAQYF. DNA of the CDR3: TGCAGCGTTGAAGGACAGGGGGCTTGGGCCCAGTACTTC.

The rearrangement joins TRBV13 to TRBJ2-2, with 9 positions matching TRBD2. The CDR3 runs to 17 residues. The junction had 10 bases not matched to a gene; V was cut back by 8 bases and J by 0 bases. Germline CDR1 reads PRHDT; CDR2 reads FYEKMQ (reference sequence). CDR3 DNA sequence: TGTGCCAGCCAGCTTCTGACTAGCGGCGCGAACACCGGGGAGCTGTTTTTT. Protein: CASQLLTSGANTGELFF.

The rearrangement uses TRBV5-1 and TRBJ2-1; 7 bases map to TRBD1. Germline V gene sequence: CDR1 SGHRS, CDR2 YFSETQ. The CDR3 totals 15 residues. The V gene end was trimmed by 1 base and the J gene end by 4 bases; junction bases not matched to a gene: 5. CDR3 nucleotide sequence: TGCGCCAGCAGCTTGCTTGGACAGGAGTACAATGAGCAGTTCTTC. Its protein is CASSLLGQEYNEQFF.